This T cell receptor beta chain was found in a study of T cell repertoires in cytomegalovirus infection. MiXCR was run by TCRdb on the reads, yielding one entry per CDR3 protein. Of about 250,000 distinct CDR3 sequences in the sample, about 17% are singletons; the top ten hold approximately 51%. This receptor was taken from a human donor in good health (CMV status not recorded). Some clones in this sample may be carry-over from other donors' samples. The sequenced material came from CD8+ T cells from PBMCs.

CDR3 in amino acids: CASSPGGNQETQYF. CDR3 DNA sequence: TGTGCCAGCAGCCCGGGGGGGAACCAAGAGACCCAGTACTTC. This chain links TRBV5-6 with TRBJ2-5; TRBD2 matches at 8 bases. Trimming at V came to 4 bases and at J to 0 bases, leaving 2 bases not matched to a gene. The CDR3 contains 14 residues. The germline gives CDR1 SGHDT, CDR2 YYEEEE.